Listed below are T cell receptor beta chains from one sample, sequenced in a study of T cell repertoires in cytomegalovirus infection. These receptors have no known antigen. Each CDR3 protein gets one entry after TCRdb re-called the reads with MiXCR. Counted here are 80,000 or so distinct CDR3 sequences, roughly 39% occurring once; the ten biggest clones make up roughly 93%. This specimen was CD8+ T cells from cultured PBMCs, taken from culture after CMV antigen stimulation. The receptors were sampled from a human donor in good health (CMV status not recorded). Some clones in this sample may be carry-over from other donors' samples. The CDR3 runs from the conserved cysteine through the conserved F or W. The order of the fields is J gene, V gene, clone size, D gene, CDR3 protein, CDR3 DNA. A D gene is named only where the DNA matches it firmly. The size field is filled for only some rows; it gives once, few, many or a size class.

j_call: TRBJ2-7
v_call: TRBV6-5
clone_size: .
d_call: TRBD1
cdr3_aa: CASSFLGQGVGEQYF
cdr3_nt: TGTGCCAGCAGTTTCCTCGGACAGGGGGTGGGGGAGCAGTACTTC

j_call: TRBJ2-7
v_call: TRBV27
clone_size: .
d_call: .
cdr3_aa: CASSSVGPGVSSYEQYF
cdr3_nt: TGTGCCAGCAGTTCTGTGGGGCCGGGTGTTAGCTCCTACGAGCAGTACTTC

j_call: TRBJ2-3
v_call: TRBV12-3/TRBV12-4
clone_size: few
d_call: .
cdr3_aa: CASSDDLTDTQYF
cdr3_nt: TGTGCCAGCAGTGACGACCTCACAGATACGCAGTATTTT

j_call: TRBJ1-2
v_call: TRBV5-6
clone_size: .
d_call: TRBD1
cdr3_aa: CASSPEGQSYGYTF
cdr3_nt: TGTGCCAGCAGCCCGGAGGGACAGTCCTATGGCTACACCTTC

j_call: TRBJ1-5
v_call: TRBV19
clone_size: many
d_call: .
cdr3_aa: CASSTEMDSSGQPQHF
cdr3_nt: TGTGCCAGTAGTACCGAAATGGACAGCTCAGGGCAGCCCCAGCATTTT

j_call: TRBJ2-1
v_call: TRBV4-3
clone_size: few
d_call: .
cdr3_aa: CASSQGSSGQRSSYNEQFF
cdr3_nt: TGCGCCAGCAGCCAAGGAAGTTCGGGCCAGCGGAGCTCCTACAATGAGCAGTTCTTC

j_call: TRBJ1-3
v_call: TRBV7-2
clone_size: few
d_call: .
cdr3_aa: CASSYRGTGNTIYF
cdr3_nt: TGTGCCAGCAGCTACCGTGGGACTGGAAACACCATATATTTT

j_call: TRBJ1-6
v_call: TRBV12-3/TRBV12-4
clone_size: few
d_call: .
cdr3_aa: CASSFSPNSPLHF
cdr3_nt: TGTGCCAGCAGTTTTTCCCCAAATTCACCCCTCCACTTT

j_call: TRBJ2-7
v_call: TRBV10-3
clone_size: .
d_call: TRBD2
cdr3_aa: CASTSGGDEQYF
cdr3_nt: TGTGCCAGTACTAGCGGAGGCGACGAGCAGTACTTC

j_call: TRBJ2-2
v_call: TRBV4-3
clone_size: many
d_call: TRBD2
cdr3_aa: CASSQEPGMGGRTGELFF
cdr3_nt: TGCGCCAGCAGCCAAGAACCTGGGATGGGGGGGAGGACCGGGGAGCTGTTTTTT

j_call: TRBJ2-1
v_call: TRBV19
clone_size: .
d_call: TRBD1
cdr3_aa: CASSPIRTGGNEQFF
cdr3_nt: TGTGCCAGTAGCCCGATCCGGACAGGGGGCAATGAGCAGTTCTTC

j_call: TRBJ2-5
v_call: TRBV4-2
clone_size: .
d_call: TRBD2
cdr3_aa: CASSHPSGGAPETQYF
cdr3_nt: TGTGCCAGCAGCCACCCGAGCGGGGGGGCCCCAGAGACCCAGTACTTC

j_call: TRBJ1-5
v_call: TRBV5-6
clone_size: many
d_call: .
cdr3_aa: CASSLGAGVSNQPQHF
cdr3_nt: TGTGCCAGCAGCTTGGGGGCAGGGGTCAGCAATCAGCCCCAGCATTTT

j_call: TRBJ1-1
v_call: TRBV27
clone_size: .
d_call: .
cdr3_aa: CASSGHPEGEAFF
cdr3_nt: TGTGCCAGCTCGGGACACCCCGAGGGAGAAGCTTTCTTT

j_call: TRBJ1-1
v_call: TRBV4-3
clone_size: .
d_call: TRBD1
cdr3_aa: CASSQDTPGQGPNTEAFF
cdr3_nt: TGCGCCAGCAGCCAAGATACACCGGGACAGGGGCCGAACACTGAAGCTTTCTTT

j_call: TRBJ2-7
v_call: TRBV7-2
clone_size: few
d_call: TRBD2
cdr3_aa: CASSLRRGAYEQYF
cdr3_nt: TGTGCCAGCAGCTTACGTCGGGGGGCCTACGAGCAGTACTTC

j_call: TRBJ2-2
v_call: TRBV6-1
clone_size: .
d_call: .
cdr3_aa: CASNEWTDYTGELFF
cdr3_nt: TGTGCCAGCAATGAATGGACGGACTACACCGGGGAGCTGTTTTTT